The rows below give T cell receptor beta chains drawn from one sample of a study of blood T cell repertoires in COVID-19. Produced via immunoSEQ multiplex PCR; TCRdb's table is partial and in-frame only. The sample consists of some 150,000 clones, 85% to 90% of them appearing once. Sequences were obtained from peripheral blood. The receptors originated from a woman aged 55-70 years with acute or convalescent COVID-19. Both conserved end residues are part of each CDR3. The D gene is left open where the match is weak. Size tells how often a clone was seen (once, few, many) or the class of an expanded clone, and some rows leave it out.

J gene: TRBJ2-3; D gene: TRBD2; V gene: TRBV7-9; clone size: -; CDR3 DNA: TGTGCCAGCAGCTTAGTACTAGCGGGGGCTCGCACAGATACGCAGTATTTT; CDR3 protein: CASSLVLAGARTDTQYF
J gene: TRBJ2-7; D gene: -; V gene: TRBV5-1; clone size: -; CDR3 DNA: TGCGCCAGCAGCTTGGGGGGTCGCGGGTTTAGATCCGAGCAGTACTTC; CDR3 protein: CASSLGGRGFRSEQYF
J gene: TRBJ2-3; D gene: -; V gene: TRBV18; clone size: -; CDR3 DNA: TGTGCCAGCTCACCGATTCAACTTAGCACAGATACGCAGTATTTT; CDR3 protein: CASSPIQLSTDTQYF
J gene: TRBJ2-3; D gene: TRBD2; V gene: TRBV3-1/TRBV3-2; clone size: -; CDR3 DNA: TGTGCCAGCAGCCAAGTCTCTACTAGCGGGGCAACAGATACGCAGTATTTT; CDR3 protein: CASSQVSTSGATDTQYF
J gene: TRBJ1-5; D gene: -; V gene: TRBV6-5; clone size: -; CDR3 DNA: TGTGCCAGCAGTCCCCGGGGGTGGGATCAGCCCCAGCATTTT; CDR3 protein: CASSPRGWDQPQHF
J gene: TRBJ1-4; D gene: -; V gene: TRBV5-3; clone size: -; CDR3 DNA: TGTGCCACCCCGTTTCCGGGGGCTAATGAAAAACTGTTTTTT; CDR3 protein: CATPFPGANEKLFF
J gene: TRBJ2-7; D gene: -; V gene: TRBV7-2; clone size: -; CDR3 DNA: TGTGCCAGCAGCTTCGATCGTAGCTCCTACGAGCAGTACTTC; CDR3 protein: CASSFDRSSYEQYF
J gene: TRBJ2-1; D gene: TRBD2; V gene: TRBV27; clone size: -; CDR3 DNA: TGTGCCAGCAGGGATAGCGGGGGGGCCCAAAATGAGCAGTTCTTC; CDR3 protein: CASRDSGGAQNEQFF
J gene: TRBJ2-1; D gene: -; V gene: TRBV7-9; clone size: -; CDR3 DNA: TGTGCCAGCAGTACCCGGGGGAACTACAATGAGCAGTTCTTC; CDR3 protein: CASSTRGNYNEQFF
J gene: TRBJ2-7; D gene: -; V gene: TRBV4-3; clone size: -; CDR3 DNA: TGCGCCAGCAGCCAAGATCGAGGAGGGTACTACGAGCAGTACTTC; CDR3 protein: CASSQDRGGYYEQYF
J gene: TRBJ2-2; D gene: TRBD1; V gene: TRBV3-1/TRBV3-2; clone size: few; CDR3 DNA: TGTGCCAGCAGCCCCCGGGACAGGGGGGACACCGGGGAGCTGTTTTTT; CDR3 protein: CASSPRDRGDTGELFF
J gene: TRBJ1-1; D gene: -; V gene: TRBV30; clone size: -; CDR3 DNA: TGTGCCTGGAGTGTAAGCAGGGGTAACACTGAAGCTTTCTTT; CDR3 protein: CAWSVSRGNTEAFF
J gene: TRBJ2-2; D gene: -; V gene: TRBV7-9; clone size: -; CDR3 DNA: TGTGCCAGCAGTCTAAAAGGGGGCACCGGGGAGCTGTTTTTT; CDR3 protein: CASSLKGGTGELFF
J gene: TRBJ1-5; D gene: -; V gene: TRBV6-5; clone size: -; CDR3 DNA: TGTGCCAGCAGTCGAACAGGCCCCTCCGGTCAGCCCCAGCATTTT; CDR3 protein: CASSRTGPSGQPQHF
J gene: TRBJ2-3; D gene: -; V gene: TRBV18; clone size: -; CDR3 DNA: TGTGCCAGCTCACCAGGGACTCTAATCACAGATACGCAGTATTTT; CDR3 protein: CASSPGTLITDTQYF
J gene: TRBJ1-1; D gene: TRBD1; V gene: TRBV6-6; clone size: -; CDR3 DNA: TGTGCCAGCAGCGACAGGGCGAACACTGAAGCTTTCTTT; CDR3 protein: CASSDRANTEAFF
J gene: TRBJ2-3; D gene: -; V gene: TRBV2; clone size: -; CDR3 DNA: TGTGCCAGCTCGAACAGACTAACAGATACGCAGTATTTT; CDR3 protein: CASSNRLTDTQYF
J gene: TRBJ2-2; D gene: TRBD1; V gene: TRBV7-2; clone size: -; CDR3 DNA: TGTGCCTTCAGGGGGCGCGCCGGGGAGCTGTTTTTT; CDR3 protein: CAFRGRAGELFF
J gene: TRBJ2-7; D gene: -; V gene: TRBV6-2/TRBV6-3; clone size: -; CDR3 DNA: TGTGCCAGCAGTTACTCGGACACCTACGAGCAGTACTTC; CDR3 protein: CASSYSDTYEQYF
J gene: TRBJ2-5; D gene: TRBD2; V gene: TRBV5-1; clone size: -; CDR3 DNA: TGCGCCAGCAGCCAAGGACGGGGGGAAGAGACCCAGTACTTC; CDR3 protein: CASSQGRGEETQYF
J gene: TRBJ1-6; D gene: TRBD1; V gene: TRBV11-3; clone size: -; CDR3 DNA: TGTGCCAGCAGCCCCAGGACAGGGGGCATTGGTAATTCACCCCTCCACTTT; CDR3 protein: CASSPRTGGIGNSPLHF